This TCR beta chain is from a study of identical twins (dated by TCRdb to the mid-2010s). Regarding the research as a whole: To test whether fetal clonotypes persist, the study used deep sequencing on TCR alpha and beta repertoires from monozygotic twins, unrelated adults of various ages, and cord blood. To rule out contamination, the twin experiments were replicated at different times with different library preparation protocols.

Library preparation used 5' RACE. The run used an Illumina HiSeq 2000. Template switching added a universal primer binding site, and the final cDNA carried a unique molecular identifier that allowed TCR cDNA molecules to be counted accurately. Specific primers in the conserved constant-segment region were used to synthesize first-strand cDNA for the TCR alpha and beta chains. To control for contamination, every cDNA library carried two barcodes: a SMART-Mk sample barcode plus Illumina barcodes. TruSeq adapter sequences and Illumina sample barcodes were added in two successive PCR steps. TCR alpha and beta cDNA libraries were sequenced on the Illumina HiSeq platform with custom primers. The original methods were these. MiGEC processed the raw reads to extract unique molecular identifiers, while MiXCR was used to determine the CDR3 positions. Recombination models were inferred per individual with the repgenHMM and IGoR tools using an EM algorithm. The analysis of shared clonotypes was done with the tcR package in R, with sharing normalized by the product of cloneset sizes. Out-of-frame nonproductive sequences were analyzed to study raw recombination free of thymic and clonal selection effects. Clones were called with MiXCR by TCRdb after fastp trimmed the public reads at Q25, and only in-frame beta chains were retained. One record per CDR3 amino acid sequence lists the most common genes and DNA. The V and J calls and clone size are TCRdb's, not the authors'. The sample contains approximately 500,000 distinct CDR3 sequences, nearly 15% of them found a single time. The top ten clones comprise 0.44% of the sample.

Looking up the germline V gene yields CDR1 KGHDR and CDR2 SFDVKD. Counted from cysteine to phenylalanine, this CDR3 has 14 amino acids. The sequence is cut down to CDR3 DNA, 42 bases in frame from base 1. V is reduced by 1 base and J by 8 bases, leaving a spacing of 11 bases between them. Study-wide conclusions, independent of this receptor: Fewer insertions were carried by abundant cord blood beta clonotypes, a similar but weaker trend appeared in young adult naive repertoires, and no such trend appeared in memory repertoires. Zero-insertion analyses could be partly confounded by invariant T cells such as MAIT and iNKT, though diverse VJ usage argued against such confounding for most clonotypes. Recombination models systematically underestimated out-of-frame TCR alpha sharing in monozygotic twins but agreed with sharing between unrelated individuals. Because the same donors could not be followed over many years, the conclusions depended on cross-sectional statistical analysis. Compared with coincidental sharing between unrelated individuals, out-of-frame TCR alpha sequences shared between twins had an excess of sequences with low generation probability. In beta out-of-frame sequences, excess twin sharing was weaker, because having fewer shared sequences lowered the signal-to-noise ratio.

Every donor was a healthy Caucasian. The twin cohort consisted of three pairs of female monozygotic twins, all aged roughly 18 to 29 years. Positive isolation kits from Invitrogen were used to isolate CD4+ and CD8+ T cell populations. Worth noting for this clonotype: The antigen this receptor binds is unknown. No much larger clone exists at a distance of one base, and base qualities are not known.

The sample was also linked to a second study, of yellow fever vaccine responses in identical twins. The second study, in turn, reports: The T cell response to vaccination in identical twins was reported by the authors to appear partly convergent and partly personalized. In identical twins, the study followed T cell clones that responded to the vaccine with precision.

The sequence was collected from a woman younger than 30 in good health. Sequenced material: CD4+ T cells sorted from blood. The chain is assembled from TRBV24-1 and TRBJ2-1; the D gene is perhaps TRBD1 or TRBD2, as each covers 5 bases. The nucleotide sequence reads as follows: TGTGCCACCAGTGATTTCTCCCGGGGCTATGAGCAGTTCTTC. Its protein product is CATSDFSRGYEQFF.